The T cell receptor (beta chain) under discussion was sequenced for a study of T cell responses to AZD1222 COVID-19 vaccine. Regarding the study as a whole: Baseline testing showed seropositivity in only a handful of AZD1222 recipients. Repertoires were obtained only post-peak T cell response.

The protocol was immunoSEQ multiplex PCR, while the TCRdb copy is restricted to in-frame clones and leaves out a portion. The sample holds tens of thousands of clones, 90% to 95% seen once. As for this clone: What it binds is not known.

The CDR3 totals 16 residues. V lost 5 bases and J lost 5; bases outside the gene matches: 9. Per germline, CDR1 MDHEN and CDR2 SYDVKM. V usage is TRBV28 and J usage is TRBJ2-1, with 10 bases matching TRBD1. The sample here was peripheral blood, taken 28 days after the second dose of the MenACWY control vaccine. The sequence was collected from an adult who received the MenACWY meningococcal vaccine as a control. The CDR3 nucleotides are TGTGCCAGCAGTCGACCGGGACAGGGGAGAAACAATGAGCAGTTCTTC. Protein: CASSRPGQGRNNEQFF.